This T cell receptor gamma chain was identified in a study of gamma-delta chains in newborns, infants, children. Overall study: Innate gammadelta T cells reportedly expand polyclonally right after birth, driven by microbial exposure, per the title.

TCRdb re-called clones from the reads using CATT. Among under 750 gamma-chain clones, around two fifths were seen once, and the ten largest hold about 31%. Notes on this clone: This could be a read error, since a much larger clone is one nucleotide away. Other DNA sequences of this sample code for an identical CDR3.

The CDR3 is made up of 17 amino acids. Germline CDR1 is GITISATS and CDR2 is ISYDGTV (reference sequence). The sequenced sample was blood. This rearrangement joins TRGV9 to TRGJP. No J segment appears in TCRdb, so it was assigned here by matching the sequence to germline. The sequence was collected from a child who was a newborn, infant or young child, either healthy, febrile or measles-vaccinated (not recorded which). The CDR3 region is CALWEVSQELGKKIKVF. The DNA for the CDR3 is TGTGCCCTGTGGGAGGTTTCGCAAGAGTTGGGCAAAAAAATCAAGGTATTT.